The sequence of this T cell receptor beta chain was determined in a study of cytomegalovirus exposure and HLA in healthy donors. Study-level background: HLA-typed donors were the source of about 85 million unique TCRs, which an early data release held. Findings and limits, study-wide: Later genetic work tied a missense DCLRE1C variant to beta-chain V and J trimming. Earlier analysis yielded a pattern in which most TCR beta V segments were productive about 90% or about 30% of the time. Rarity characterized most TCR sequences, yet some public TCRs appeared in many donors.

The study ran its PCR with 60 Vbeta and 13 Jbeta primers. The protocol was immunoSEQ multiplex PCR, while the TCRdb copy is restricted to in-frame clones and leaves out a portion. The sample lists about 150,000 clones; about 75% were seen once. Of note for this clone: Its antigen is not identified.

The CDR3 consists of 15 residues. Trimming at V came to 7 bases and at J to 3 bases, leaving 11 bases not matched to a gene. Germline V lookup: CDR1 MNHEY, CDR2 SVGAGI. The chain carries TRBV6-5 and TRBJ2-7, with 8 bases fitting TRBD2. The sequencing input was PBMCs. The clonotype was recovered from a male donor in good health and CMV-seronegative. CDR3 sequence: CASTSPRGGSYEQYF. The CDR3 DNA is TGTGCCAGCACCAGCCCTCGGGGGGGGAGCTACGAGCAGTACTTC.